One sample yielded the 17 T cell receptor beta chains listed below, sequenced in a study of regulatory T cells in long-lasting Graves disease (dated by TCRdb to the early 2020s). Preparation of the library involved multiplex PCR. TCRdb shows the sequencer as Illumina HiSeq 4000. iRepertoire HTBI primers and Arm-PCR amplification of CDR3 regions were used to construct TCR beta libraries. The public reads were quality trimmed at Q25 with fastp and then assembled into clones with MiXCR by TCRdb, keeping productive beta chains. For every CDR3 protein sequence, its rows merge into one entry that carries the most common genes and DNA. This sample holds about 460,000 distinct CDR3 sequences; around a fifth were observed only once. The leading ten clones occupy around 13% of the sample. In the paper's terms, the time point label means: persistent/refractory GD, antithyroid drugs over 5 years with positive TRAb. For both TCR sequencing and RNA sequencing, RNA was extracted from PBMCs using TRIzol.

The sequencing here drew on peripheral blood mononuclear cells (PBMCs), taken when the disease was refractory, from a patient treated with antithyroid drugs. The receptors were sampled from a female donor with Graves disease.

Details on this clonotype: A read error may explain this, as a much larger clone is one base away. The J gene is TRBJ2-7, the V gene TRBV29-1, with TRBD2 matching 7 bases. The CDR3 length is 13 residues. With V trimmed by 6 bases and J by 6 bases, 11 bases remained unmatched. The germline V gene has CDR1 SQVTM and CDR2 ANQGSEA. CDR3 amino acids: CSVALAEACEQYF. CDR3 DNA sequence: TGCAGCGTAGCGCTAGCGGAGGCATGCGAGCAGTACTTC.

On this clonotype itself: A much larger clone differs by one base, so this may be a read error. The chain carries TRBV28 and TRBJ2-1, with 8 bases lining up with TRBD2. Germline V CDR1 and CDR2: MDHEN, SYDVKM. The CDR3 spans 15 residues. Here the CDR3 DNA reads TGTGCCAGCACCTATAGCGGGATCAGGGACAATGGGCAGTTCTTC. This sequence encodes CASTYSGIRDNGQFF.

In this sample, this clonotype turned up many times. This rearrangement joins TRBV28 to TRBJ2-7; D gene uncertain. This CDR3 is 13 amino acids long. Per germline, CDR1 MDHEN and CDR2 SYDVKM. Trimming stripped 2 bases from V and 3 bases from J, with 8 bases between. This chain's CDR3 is CASSLRRSYEQYF. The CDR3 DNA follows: TGTGCCAGCAGTTTACGGCGGAGCTACGAGCAGTACTTC.

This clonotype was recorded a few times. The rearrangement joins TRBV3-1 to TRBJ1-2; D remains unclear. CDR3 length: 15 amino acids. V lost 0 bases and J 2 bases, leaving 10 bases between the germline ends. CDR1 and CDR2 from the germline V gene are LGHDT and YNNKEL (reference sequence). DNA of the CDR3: TGTGCCAGCAGCCAAGAAGGGTATCACAACTATGGCTACACCTTC. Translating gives CASSQEGYHNYGYTF.

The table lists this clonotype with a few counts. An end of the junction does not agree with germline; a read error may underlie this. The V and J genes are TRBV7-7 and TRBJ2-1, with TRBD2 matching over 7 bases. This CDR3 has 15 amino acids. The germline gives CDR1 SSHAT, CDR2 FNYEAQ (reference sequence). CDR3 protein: CASSSGGPSDNEQFF. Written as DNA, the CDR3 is TGTGCTAGCAGCTCGGGGGGACCTTCGGACAATGAGCAGTTCTTC.

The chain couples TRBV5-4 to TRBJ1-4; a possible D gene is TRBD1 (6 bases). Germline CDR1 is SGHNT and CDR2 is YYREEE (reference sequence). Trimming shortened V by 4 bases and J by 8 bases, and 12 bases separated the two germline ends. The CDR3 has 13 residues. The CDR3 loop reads CASSLWTDEKLFF. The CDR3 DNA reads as TGTGCCAGCAGCCTCTGGACAGACGAAAAACTGTTTTTT.

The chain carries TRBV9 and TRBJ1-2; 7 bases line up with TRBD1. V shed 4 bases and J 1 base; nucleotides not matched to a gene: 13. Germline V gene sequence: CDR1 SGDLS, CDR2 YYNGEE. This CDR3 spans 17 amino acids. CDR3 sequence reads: CASSTGTDTNRNYGYTF. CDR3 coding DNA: TGTGCCAGCAGCACAGGGACAGACACTAACCGTAACTATGGCTACACCTTC.

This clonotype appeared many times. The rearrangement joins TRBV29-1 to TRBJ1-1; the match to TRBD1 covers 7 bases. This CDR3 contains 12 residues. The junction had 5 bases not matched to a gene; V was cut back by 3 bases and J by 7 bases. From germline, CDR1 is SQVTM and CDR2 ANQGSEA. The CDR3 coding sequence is TGCAGCGTTGAGGGACAGTCCCATGAAGCTTTCTTT. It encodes CSVEGQSHEAFF.

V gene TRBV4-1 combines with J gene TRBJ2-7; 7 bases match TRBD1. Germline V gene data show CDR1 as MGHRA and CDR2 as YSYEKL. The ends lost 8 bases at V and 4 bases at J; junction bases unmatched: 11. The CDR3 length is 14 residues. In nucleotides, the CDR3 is TGCGCCAGCCGCCTCGACAGGGACCGGTACGAGCAGTACTTC. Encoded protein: CASRLDRDRYEQYF.

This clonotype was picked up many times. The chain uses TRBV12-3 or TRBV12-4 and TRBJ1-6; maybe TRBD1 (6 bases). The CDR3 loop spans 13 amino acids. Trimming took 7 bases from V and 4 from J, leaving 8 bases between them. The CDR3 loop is CASKRGYNSPLHF. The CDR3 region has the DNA TGTGCCAGCAAGAGGGGGTATAATTCACCCCTCCACTTT.

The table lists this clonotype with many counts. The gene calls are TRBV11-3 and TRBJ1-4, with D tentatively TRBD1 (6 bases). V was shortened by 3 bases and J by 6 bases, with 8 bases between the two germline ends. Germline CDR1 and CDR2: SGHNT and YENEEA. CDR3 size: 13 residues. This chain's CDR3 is CASSFSGDEKLFF. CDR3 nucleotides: TGTGCCAGCAGCTTTTCAGGGGATGAAAAACTGTTTTTT.

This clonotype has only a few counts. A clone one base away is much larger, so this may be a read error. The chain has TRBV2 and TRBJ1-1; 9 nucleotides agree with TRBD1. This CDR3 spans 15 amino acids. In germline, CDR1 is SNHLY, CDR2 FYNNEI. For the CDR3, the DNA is TGTGCCGGCAGCGTTAGACAGGGGGGTGGGACTGAAGCTTTCTTT. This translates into CAGSVRQGGGTEAFF.

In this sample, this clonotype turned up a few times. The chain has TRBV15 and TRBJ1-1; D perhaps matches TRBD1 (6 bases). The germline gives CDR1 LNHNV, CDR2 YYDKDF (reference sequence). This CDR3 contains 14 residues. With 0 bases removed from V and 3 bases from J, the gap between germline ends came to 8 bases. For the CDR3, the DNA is TGTGCCACCAGCAGAGAAACAGGGTACACTGAAGCTTTCTTT. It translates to CATSRETGYTEAFF.

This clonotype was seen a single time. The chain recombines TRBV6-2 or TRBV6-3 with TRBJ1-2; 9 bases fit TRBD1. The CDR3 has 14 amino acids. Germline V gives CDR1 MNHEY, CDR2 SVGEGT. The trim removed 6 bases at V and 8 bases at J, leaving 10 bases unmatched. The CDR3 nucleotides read TGTGCCAGCAGCCGGGACAGGGACAGGCACGGCTACACCTTC. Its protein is CASSRDRDRHGYTF.

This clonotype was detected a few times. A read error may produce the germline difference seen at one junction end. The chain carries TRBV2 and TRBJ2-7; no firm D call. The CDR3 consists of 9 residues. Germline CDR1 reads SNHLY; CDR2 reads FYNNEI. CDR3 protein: CASSPETCF. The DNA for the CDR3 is TGTGCCAGCAGTCCTGAGACCTGCTTC.

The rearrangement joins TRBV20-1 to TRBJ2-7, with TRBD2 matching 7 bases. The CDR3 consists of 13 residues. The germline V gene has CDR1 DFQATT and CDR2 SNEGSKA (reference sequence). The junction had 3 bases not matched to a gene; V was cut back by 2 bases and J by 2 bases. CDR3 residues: CSARLADTYEQYF. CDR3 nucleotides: TGCAGTGCTAGACTAGCGGACACCTACGAGCAGTACTTC.

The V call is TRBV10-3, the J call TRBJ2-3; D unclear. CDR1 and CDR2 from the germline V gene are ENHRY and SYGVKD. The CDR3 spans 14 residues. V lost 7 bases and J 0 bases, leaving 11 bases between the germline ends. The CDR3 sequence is CAINLRNSTDTQYF. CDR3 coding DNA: TGTGCCATCAACCTTAGGAACAGCACAGATACGCAGTATTTT.